This T cell receptor (beta chain) is from a study of T cells in Graves' hyperthyroidism and ophthalmopathy. This clonotype has more than one count but fewer than ten. The definition of stable Graves' hyperthyroidism was no ophthalmopathy progression within 18 months. Diagnoses were established using clinical symptoms, serum thyroxine and TRAb, thyroid ultrasound and orbital computed tomography. Using RNA transcripts as the source, TCR beta CDR3 regions were amplified. First-round RT-PCR with HTBI primers amplified the TCR CDR3 region. TCRdb reprocessed the multiplex PCR reads via MiXCR and lists one record per CDR3 protein. The table shows about 560,000 distinct CDR3 sequences, with over 15% occurring only once. Germline V gene sequence: CDR1 ENHRY, CDR2 SYGVKD. The V segment lost 3 bases and the J segment 3 bases; nucleotides outside the gene matches: 2. CDR3 size: 15 residues.

The chain uses TRBV10-3 and TRBJ2-2; 9 bases map to TRBD1. The sequencing sample was made of blood. The sequence came from a woman aged 18-29 years with Graves' hyperthyroidism. The CDR3 DNA sequence: TGTGCCATCAGTGAAGGGGACAGGGACACCGGGGAGCTGTTTTTT. Its protein is CAISEGDRDTGELFF.